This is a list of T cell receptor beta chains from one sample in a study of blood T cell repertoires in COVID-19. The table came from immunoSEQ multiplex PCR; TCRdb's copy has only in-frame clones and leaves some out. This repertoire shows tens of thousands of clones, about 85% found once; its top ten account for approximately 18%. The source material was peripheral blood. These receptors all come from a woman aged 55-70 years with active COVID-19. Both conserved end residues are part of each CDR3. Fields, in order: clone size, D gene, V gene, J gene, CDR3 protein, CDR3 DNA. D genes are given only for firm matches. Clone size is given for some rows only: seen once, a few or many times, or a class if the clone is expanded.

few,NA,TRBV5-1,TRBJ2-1,CASSLATRGDEQFF,TGCGCCAGCAGCTTGGCTACCCGCGGGGATGAGCAGTTCTTC
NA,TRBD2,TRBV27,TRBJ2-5,CATSPLAGASGGTQYF,TGTGCCACCTCACCGCTAGCGGGGGCATCCGGGGGGACCCAGTACTTC
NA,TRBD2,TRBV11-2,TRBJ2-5,CASSLDRNPTSGRAETQYF,TGTGCCAGCAGCTTAGATCGAAACCCGACTAGCGGGAGGGCCGAGACCCAGTACTTC
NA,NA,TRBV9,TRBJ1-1,CAVRVPQTYGNTEAFF,TGTGCCGTCCGGGTCCCCCAAACTTATGGAAACACTGAAGCTTTCTTT
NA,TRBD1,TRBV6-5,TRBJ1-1,CASNRQGEVTEAFF,TGTGCCAGCAACCGACAGGGCGAGGTCACTGAAGCTTTCTTT
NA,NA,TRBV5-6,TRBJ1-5,CASSFTQNQPQHF,TGTGCCAGCAGCTTTACCCAGAATCAGCCCCAGCATTTT
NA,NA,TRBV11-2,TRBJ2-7,CASSLAGGFDEQYF,TGTGCCAGCAGCTTAGCAGGAGGGTTCGACGAGCAGTACTTC
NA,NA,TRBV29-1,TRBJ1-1,CSVEGRGGLNTEAFF,TGCAGCGTTGAGGGCAGGGGAGGGCTGAACACTGAAGCTTTCTTT
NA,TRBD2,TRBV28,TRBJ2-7,CASKGGGLVYEQYF,TGTGCCAGCAAGGGAGGGGGACTAGTCTACGAGCAGTACTTC
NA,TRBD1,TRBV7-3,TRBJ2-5,CASSLGRGLGEGTQYF,TGTGCCAGCAGCCTCGGCAGGGGGCTGGGGGAAGGGACCCAGTACTTC
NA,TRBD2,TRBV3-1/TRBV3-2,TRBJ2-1,CASSQSIVAGGRSLSDEQFF,TGTGCCAGCAGCCAATCGATTGTAGCGGGGGGGCGAAGTCTTAGCGATGAGCAGTTCTTC
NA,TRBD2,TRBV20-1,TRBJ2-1,CSASRGGRALGEQFF,TGCAGTGCTAGTAGGGGCGGGAGGGCCCTCGGGGAGCAGTTCTTC
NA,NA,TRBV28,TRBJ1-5,CASSSLEEPQHF,TGTGCCAGCAGTTCCCTGGAGGAGCCCCAGCATTTT
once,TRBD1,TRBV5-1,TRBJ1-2,CASSVVGPGQGPNYGYTF,TGCGCCAGCAGCGTGGTAGGACCGGGACAGGGACCAAACTATGGCTACACCTTC
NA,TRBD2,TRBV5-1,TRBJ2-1,CARERECLGEQFF,TGCGCCAGAGAGCGGGAGTGTTTGGGTGAGCAGTTCTTC
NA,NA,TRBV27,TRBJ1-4,CASSFSGTNEKLFF,TGTGCCAGCAGTTTTTCAGGGACTAATGAAAAACTGTTTTTT
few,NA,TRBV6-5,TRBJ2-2,CASSSSRGELFF,TGTGCCAGCAGTTCCTCCAGGGGGGAGCTGTTTTTT
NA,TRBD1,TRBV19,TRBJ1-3,CASSPGTGSSGNTIYF,TGTGCCAGTAGTCCAGGGACAGGGAGCTCTGGAAACACCATATATTTT
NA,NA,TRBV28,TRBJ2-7,CASSKTVEFYEQYF,TGTGCCAGCAGTAAAACGGTAGAATTCTACGAGCAGTACTTC
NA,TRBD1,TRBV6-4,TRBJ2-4,CASRDGTGAGQYRIAKNIQYF,TGTGCCAGCAGGGACGGGACAGGGGCTGGACAATATAGGATAGCCAAAAACATTCAGTACTTC
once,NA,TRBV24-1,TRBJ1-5,CATSDSRTPNQPQHF,TGTGCCACCAGTGATTCTAGGACTCCCAATCAGCCCCAGCATTTT
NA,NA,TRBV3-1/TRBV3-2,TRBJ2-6,CASSLGLLSGANVLTF,TGTGCCAGCAGCCTGGGACTCCTCTCTGGGGCCAACGTCCTGACTTTC
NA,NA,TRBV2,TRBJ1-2,CASSGQFGLLGYTF,TGTGCCAGCAGTGGACAGTTTGGTCTCTTGGGCTACACCTTC
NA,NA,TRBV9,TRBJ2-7,CASSGQGIGSYEQYF,TGTGCCAGCAGCGGTCAGGGAATCGGATCCTACGAGCAGTACTTC
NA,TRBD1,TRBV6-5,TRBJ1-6,CASSNRGRNSPLHF,TGTGCCAGCAGTAACAGGGGGAGAAATTCACCCCTCCACTTT
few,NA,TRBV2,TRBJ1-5,CASDGGQGQPQHF,TGTGCCAGCGACGGGGGGCAGGGGCAGCCCCAGCATTTT
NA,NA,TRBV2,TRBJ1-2,CASSVQGYGYTF,TGTGCCAGCAGTGTACAGGGCTATGGCTACACCTTC
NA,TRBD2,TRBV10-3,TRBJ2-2,CAISESGPTRTSGYTGELFF,TGTGCCATCAGTGAGTCGGGTCCCACCCGGACTAGCGGATACACCGGGGAGCTGTTTTTT
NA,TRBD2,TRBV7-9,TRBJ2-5,CASSPPSGGFGETQYF,TGTGCCAGCAGCCCCCCTAGCGGGGGGTTCGGCGAGACCCAGTACTTC
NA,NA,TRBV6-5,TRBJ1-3,CASSQSGFGNTIYF,TGTGCCAGCAGTCAGTCAGGTTTCGGAAACACCATATATTTT
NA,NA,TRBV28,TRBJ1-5,CASARFGNQPQHF,TGTGCCAGCGCCCGGTTCGGCAATCAGCCCCAGCATTTT
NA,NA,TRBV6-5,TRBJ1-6,CASSRGQPNSPLHF,TGTGCCAGCAGCCGAGGACAGCCTAATTCACCCCTCCACTTT
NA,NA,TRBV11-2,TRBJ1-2,CASSLDPSGNYGYTF,TGTGCCAGCAGCTTAGATCCGTCGGGGAACTATGGCTACACCTTC
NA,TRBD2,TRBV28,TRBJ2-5,CASSFGTMALQETQYF,TGTGCCAGCAGTTTTGGGACTATGGCCCTCCAAGAGACCCAGTACTTC
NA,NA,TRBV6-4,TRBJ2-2,CASSDIGQGNTGELFF,TGTGCCAGCAGTGACATAGGCCAGGGGAACACCGGGGAGCTGTTTTTT